This T cell receptor beta chain was found in a study of PD-1 blockade in mismatch repair-deficient tumors. The CDR3 runs to 13 residues. From germline, CDR1 is MNHNS and CDR2 SASEGT. With V trimmed by 9 bases and J by 10 bases, 9 bases remained unmatched. This clone has only a few counts. The antigen is not known. Clones were sequenced by immunoSEQ multiplex PCR, and TCRdb holds only the in-frame ones, with some missing. The top ten clones hold about an eighth of a sample with over 13,000 clones, approximately 84% of them seen once. Time point reported: identical roughly eleven-day culture without peptide (control). Each of seven or eight ELISpot-reactive candidate peptides was used for approximately 10-day stimulation.

The receptor's source is an adult with mismatch repair-deficient cancer. The sample here was cells cultured in vitro, taken from a patient treated with pembrolizumab. The chain has TRBV6-1 and TRBJ1-4, with 9 bases identical to TRBD1. DNA for the CDR3: TGTGCCAGTTACCGGGACAGGGCCGGAAAACTGTTTTTT. Translation gives CASYRDRAGKLFF.